The clone carrying this T cell receptor beta chain was found many times. Per sample, no less than 5.5 micrograms of total RNA were extracted. A J-beta primer mix and a sample-barcoded 5' primer were used in a second PCR of about 7 to 11 cycles. TCRdb fed the 5' RACE reads into MiXCR, producing one record per CDR3 protein. Here the sample spans 650,000 to 800,000 distinct CDR3 sequences, 40% to 65% being singletons. This sample is drawn from a study of blood T cells in healthy people across ages. The CDR3 is 13 residues long. The V end was cut by 6 bases, the J end by 4 bases, with 10 bases between. The J gene is TRBJ2-1, the V gene TRBV12-3 or TRBV12-4, with unresolved D. This receptor was taken from a woman older than 75 in good health. Sequencing input: blood. CDR3 coding DNA: TGTGCCAGCAGACCACGACGGTACAATGAGCAGTTCTTC. It translates to CASRPRRYNEQFF.